The T cell receptor (beta chain) described here comes from a study of T cell repertoires in cytomegalovirus infection (dated by TCRdb to the late 2010s). For context, the study as a whole: Peptide stimulations targeted recently identified HLA-C-restricted CMV epitopes, whose presentation resists viral immunomodulation, together with well-studied HLA-B-restricted epitopes. Donor HLA type was relevant to the analysis, because carriage of CMV infection together with the matching HLA type was indicated by public TCR beta signatures. What the research found in general, with its limitations: In the ex vivo response, HLA-C-restricted CMV-specific TCR beta clonotypes were dominant, and in two of eight donors the single most frequent clonotype came from this HLA-C-restricted group. In both this cohort and an independent cohort of over 350 donors, the cumulative frequency of public TCR beta family members distinguished carriers of CMV infection plus the relevant HLA type.

The data were produced on an Illumina HiSeq 1500. TCRdb ran its own pipeline on the public reads, namely fastp trimming at Q25 and MiXCR clone calling, and kept in-frame beta chains. Each entry is one CDR3 protein sequence, shown with its most common DNA and genes. This sample is represented by roughly 310,000 distinct CDR3 sequences; roughly 28% of them were singletons. Clones ranked in the top ten supply 15% to 25% of the sample. Read against the paper, the sample's treatment or condition label means: in vitro stimulation with specific CMV peptide epitopes to enrich CMV-specific T cells. From its cysteine to its phenylalanine, the CDR3 spans 11 amino acids. Of the read, only the CDR3 DNA is kept; its 33 bases are in frame from base 1. Trimming at the junction amounts to 9 bases on V and 6 bases on J, and the germline ends lie 9 bases apart. From a lookup of the germline V gene, CDR1 and CDR2 are SGHDT and YYEEEE.

As for this clonotype: The clone's antigen remains unknown. Per-base quality was not reported, and no clone a single base away is much larger than it.

The sequencing used cultured PBMCs, collected from culture after CMV antigen stimulation. This receptor was identified in a human donor in good health (CMV status not recorded). Some clones in this sample may be carry-over from other donors' samples. In this chain, TRBV5-6 is recombined with TRBJ2-2; a confident D gene designation cannot be given. The CDR3 here reads CATSLAGELFF. The nucleotide sequence is given as TGTGCCACCTCCCTAGCCGGGGAGCTGTTTTTT.